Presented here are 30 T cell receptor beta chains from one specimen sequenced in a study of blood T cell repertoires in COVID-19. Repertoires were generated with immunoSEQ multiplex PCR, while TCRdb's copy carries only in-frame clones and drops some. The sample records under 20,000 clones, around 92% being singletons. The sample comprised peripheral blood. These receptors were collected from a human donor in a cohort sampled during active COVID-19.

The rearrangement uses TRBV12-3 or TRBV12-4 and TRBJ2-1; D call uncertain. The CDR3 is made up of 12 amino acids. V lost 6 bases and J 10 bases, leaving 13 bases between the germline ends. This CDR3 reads CASRYVAQEQFF. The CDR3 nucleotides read TGTGCCAGCAGATACGTCGCGCAAGAGCAGTTCTTC.

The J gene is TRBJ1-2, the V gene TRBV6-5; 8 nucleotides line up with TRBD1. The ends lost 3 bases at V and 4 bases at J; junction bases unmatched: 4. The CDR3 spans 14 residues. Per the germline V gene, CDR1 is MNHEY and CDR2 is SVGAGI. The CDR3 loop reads CASSYEQGGYGYTF. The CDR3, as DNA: TGTGCCAGCAGTTATGAACAGGGGGGCTATGGCTACACCTTC.

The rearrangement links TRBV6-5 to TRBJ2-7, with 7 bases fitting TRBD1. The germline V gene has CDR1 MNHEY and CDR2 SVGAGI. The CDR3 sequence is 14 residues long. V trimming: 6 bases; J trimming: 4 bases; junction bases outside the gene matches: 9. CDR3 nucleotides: TGTGCCAGCAGGCCCAGACAGGGATGGTACGAGCAGTACTTC. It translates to CASRPRQGWYEQYF.

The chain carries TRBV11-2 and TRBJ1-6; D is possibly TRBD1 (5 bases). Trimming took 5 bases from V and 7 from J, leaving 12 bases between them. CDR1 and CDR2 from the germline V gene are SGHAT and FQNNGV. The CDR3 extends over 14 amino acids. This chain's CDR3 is CASSPGTLNSPLHF. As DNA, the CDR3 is TGTGCCAGCAGCCCCGGGACTCTGAATTCACCCCTCCACTTT.

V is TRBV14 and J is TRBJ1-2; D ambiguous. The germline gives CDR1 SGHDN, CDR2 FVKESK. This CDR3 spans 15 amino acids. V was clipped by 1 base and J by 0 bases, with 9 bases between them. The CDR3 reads CASSQGGGTNYGYTF. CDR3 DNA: TGTGCCAGCAGCCAAGGAGGAGGAACTAACTATGGCTACACCTTC.

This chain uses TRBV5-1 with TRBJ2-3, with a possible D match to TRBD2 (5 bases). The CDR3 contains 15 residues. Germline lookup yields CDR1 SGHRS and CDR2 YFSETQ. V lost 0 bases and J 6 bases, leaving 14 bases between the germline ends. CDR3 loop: CASSLDVSRRDTQYF. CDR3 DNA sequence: TGCGCCAGCAGCTTGGACGTTTCCCGGAGGGATACGCAGTATTTT.

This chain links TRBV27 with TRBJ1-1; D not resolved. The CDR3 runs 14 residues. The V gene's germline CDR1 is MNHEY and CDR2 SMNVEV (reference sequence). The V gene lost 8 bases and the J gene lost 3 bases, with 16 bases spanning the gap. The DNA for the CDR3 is TGTGCCAGCTCTAGGGAGGGCGCGGACACTGAAGCTTTCTTT. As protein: CASSREGADTEAFF.

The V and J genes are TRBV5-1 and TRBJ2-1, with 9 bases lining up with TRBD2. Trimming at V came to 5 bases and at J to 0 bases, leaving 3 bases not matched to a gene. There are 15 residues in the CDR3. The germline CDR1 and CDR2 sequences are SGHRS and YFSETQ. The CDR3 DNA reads TGCGCCAGCAGGGTTAGCGGGAGCTCCTACAATGAGCAGTTCTTC. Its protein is CASRVSGSSYNEQFF.

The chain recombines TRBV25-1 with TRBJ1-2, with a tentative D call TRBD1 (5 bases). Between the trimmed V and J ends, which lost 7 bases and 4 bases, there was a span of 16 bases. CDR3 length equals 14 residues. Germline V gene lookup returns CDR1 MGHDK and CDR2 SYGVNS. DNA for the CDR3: TGTGCCAGCACCCCCGGGGGGTCATTCTATGGCTACACCTTC. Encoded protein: CASTPGGSFYGYTF.

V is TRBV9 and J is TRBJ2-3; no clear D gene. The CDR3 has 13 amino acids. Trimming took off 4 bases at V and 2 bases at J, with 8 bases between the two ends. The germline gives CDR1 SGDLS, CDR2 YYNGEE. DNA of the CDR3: TGTGCCAGCAGCCTATCCCCCACAGATACGCAGTATTTT. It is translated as CASSLSPTDTQYF.

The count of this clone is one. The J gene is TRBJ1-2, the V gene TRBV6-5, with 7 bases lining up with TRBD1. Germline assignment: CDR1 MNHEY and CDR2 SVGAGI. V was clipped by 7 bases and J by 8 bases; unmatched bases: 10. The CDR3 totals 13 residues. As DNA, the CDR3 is TGTGCCAGCAACTTCAGGGGGGCCGGAGGCTACACCTTC. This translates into CASNFRGAGGYTF.

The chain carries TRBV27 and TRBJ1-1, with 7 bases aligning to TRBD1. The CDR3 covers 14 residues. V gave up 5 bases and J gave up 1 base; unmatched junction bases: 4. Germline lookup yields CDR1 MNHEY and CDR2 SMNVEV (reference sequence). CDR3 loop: CASSEGAANTEAFF. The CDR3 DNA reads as TGTGCCAGCAGTGAGGGGGCGGCGAACACTGAAGCTTTCTTT.

The DNA of the CDR3 is TGTGCCAGCAGTGAAGGCAGGGTTCAGCCCCAGCATTTT. Its protein product is CASSEGRVQPQHF. J is TRBJ1-5 and V is TRBV6-1; a weak D match, TRBD1 (5 bases). The V gene lost 1 base and the J gene lost 6 bases, with 7 bases spanning the gap. The germline V gene has CDR1 MNHNS and CDR2 SASEGT. The CDR3 is 13 amino acids.

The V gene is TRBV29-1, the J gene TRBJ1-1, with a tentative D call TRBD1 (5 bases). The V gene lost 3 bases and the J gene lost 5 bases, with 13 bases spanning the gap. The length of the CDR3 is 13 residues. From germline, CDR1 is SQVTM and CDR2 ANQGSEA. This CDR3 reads CSVEAGEGTEAFF. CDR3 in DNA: TGCAGCGTTGAGGCGGGGGAGGGTACTGAAGCTTTCTTT.

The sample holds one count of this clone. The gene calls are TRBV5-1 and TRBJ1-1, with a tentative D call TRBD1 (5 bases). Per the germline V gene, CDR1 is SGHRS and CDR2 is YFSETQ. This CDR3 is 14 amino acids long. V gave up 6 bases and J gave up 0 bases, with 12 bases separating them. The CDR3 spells CASTRGGVNTEAFF. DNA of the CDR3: TGCGCCAGCACCCGGGGAGGGGTGAACACTGAAGCTTTCTTT.

CDR3 region: CASSLAGVTGNEQFF. The CDR3 nucleotides are TGTGCCAGCAGCTTAGCGGGTGTGACTGGAAATGAGCAGTTCTTC. The chain carries TRBV7-2 and TRBJ2-1; D is undetermined. V was trimmed by 0 bases and J by 7 bases, leaving 13 bases between them. This CDR3 comprises 15 residues. CDR1 SGHTA and CDR2 FQGNSA come from the germline V gene. The full variable domain, its missing parts supplied by reference TRBV7-2 and TRBJ2-1, is GAGVSQSPSNKVTEKGKDVELRCDPISGHTALYWYRQSLGQGLEFLIYFQGNSAPDKSGLPSDRFSAERTGGSVSTLTIQRTQQEDSAVYLCASSLAGVTGNEQFFGPGTRLTVL.

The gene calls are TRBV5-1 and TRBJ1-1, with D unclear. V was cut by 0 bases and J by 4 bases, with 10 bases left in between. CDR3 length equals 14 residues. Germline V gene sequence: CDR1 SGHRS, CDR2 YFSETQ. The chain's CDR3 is CASSLGTVRTEAFF. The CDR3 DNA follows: TGCGCCAGCAGCTTGGGGACTGTACGCACTGAAGCTTTCTTT.

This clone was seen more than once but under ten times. CDR3 coding DNA: TGTGCCAGCAGCGTATTAGCGGGAATGATCCCCACAGATACGCAGTATTTT. This sequence encodes CASSVLAGMIPTDTQYF. V is TRBV9 and J is TRBJ2-3; 8 bases fit TRBD2. Trimming at V came to 1 base and at J to 2 bases, leaving 9 bases not matched to a gene. The CDR3 totals 17 residues. Germline CDR1 SGDLS, CDR2 YYNGEE.

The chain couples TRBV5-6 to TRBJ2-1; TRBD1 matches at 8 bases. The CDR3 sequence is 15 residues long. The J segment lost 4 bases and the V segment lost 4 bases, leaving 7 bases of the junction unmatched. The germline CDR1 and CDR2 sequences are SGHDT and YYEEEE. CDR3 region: CASSLGGQEYNEQFF. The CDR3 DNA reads TGTGCCAGCAGCCTGGGGGGACAGGAATACAATGAGCAGTTCTTC.

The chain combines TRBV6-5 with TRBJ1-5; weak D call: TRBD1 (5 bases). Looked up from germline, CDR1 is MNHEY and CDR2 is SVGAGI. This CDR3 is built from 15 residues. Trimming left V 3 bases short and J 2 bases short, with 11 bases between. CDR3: CASSYSRRGNQPQHF. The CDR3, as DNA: TGTGCCAGCAGTTATTCCCGCAGGGGCAATCAGCCCCAGCATTTT.

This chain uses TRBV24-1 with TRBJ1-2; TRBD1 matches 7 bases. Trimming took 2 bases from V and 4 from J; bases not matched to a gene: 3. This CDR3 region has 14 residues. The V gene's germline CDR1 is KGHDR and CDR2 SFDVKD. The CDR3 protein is CATSDSGQLYGYTF. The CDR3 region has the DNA TGTGCCACCAGTGATTCGGGACAGCTCTATGGCTACACCTTC.

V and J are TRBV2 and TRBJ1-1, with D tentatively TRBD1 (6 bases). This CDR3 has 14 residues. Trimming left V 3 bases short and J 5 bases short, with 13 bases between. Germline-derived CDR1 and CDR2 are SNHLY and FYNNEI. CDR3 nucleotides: TGTGCCAGCAGTGAGGGCAGGGGAGGGACTGAAGCTTTCTTT. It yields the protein CASSEGRGGTEAFF.

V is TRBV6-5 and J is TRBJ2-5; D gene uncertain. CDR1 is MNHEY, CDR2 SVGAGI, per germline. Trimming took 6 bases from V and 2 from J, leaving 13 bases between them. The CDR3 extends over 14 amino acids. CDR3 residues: CASRSRARQETQYF. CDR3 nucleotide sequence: TGTGCCAGCAGATCCCGAGCGCGGCAAGAGACCCAGTACTTC.

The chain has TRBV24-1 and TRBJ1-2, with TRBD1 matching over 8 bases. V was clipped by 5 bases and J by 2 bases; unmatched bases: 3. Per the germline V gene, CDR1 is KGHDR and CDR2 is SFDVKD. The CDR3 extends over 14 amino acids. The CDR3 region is CATSGRTGNYGYTF. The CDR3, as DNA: TGTGCCACCAGTGGTAGGACAGGGAACTATGGCTACACCTTC.

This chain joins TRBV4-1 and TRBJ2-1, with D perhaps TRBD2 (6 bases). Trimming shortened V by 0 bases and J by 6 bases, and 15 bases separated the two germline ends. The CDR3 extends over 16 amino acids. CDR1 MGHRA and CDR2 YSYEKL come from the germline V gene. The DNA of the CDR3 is TGCGCCAGCAGCCAAGATCTCCCACTAGCCCGCAATGAGCAGTTCTTC. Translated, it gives CASSQDLPLARNEQFF.

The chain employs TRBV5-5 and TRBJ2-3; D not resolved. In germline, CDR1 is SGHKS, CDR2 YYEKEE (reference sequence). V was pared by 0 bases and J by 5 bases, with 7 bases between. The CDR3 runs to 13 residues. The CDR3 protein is CASSLAPGDTQYF. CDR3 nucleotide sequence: TGTGCCAGCAGCTTGGCCCCGGGAGATACGCAGTATTTT.

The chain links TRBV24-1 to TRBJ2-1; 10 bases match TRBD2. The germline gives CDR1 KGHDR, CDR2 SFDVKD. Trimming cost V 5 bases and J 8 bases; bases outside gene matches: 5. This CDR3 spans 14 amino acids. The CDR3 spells CATSGLAGSDEQFF. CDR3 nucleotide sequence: TGTGCCACCAGTGGACTAGCGGGTTCGGATGAGCAGTTCTTC.

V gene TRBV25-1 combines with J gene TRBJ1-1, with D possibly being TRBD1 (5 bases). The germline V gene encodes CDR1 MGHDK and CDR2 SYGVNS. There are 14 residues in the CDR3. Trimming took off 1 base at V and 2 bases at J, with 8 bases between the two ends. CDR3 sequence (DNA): TGTGCCAGCAGTGAATGGGGCATTAACACTGAAGCTTTCTTT. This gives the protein CASSEWGINTEAFF.

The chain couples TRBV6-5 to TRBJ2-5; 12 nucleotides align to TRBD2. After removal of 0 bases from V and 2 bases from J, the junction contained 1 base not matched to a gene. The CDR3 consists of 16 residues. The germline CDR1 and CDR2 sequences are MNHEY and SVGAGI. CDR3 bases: TGTGCCAGCAGTTACTCACTAGCGGGAGGACAAGAGACCCAGTACTTC. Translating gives CASSYSLAGGQETQYF.

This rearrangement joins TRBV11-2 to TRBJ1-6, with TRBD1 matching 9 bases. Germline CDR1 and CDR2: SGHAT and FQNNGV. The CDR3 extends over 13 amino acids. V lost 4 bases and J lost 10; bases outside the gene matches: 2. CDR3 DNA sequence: TGTGCCAGCAGCTGGGACAGGGCCTCACCCCTCCACTTT. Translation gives CASSWDRASPLHF.